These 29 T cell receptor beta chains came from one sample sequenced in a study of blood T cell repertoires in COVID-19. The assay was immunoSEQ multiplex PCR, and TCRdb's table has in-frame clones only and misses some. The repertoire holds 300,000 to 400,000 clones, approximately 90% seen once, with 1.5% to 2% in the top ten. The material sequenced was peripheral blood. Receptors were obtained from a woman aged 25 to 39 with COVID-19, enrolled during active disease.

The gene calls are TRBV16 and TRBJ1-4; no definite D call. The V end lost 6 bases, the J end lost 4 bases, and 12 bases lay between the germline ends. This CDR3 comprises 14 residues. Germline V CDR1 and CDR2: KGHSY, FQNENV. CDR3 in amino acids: CASREDGINEKLFF. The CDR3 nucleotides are TGTGCCAGCAGAGAGGACGGGATTAATGAAAAACTGTTTTTT.

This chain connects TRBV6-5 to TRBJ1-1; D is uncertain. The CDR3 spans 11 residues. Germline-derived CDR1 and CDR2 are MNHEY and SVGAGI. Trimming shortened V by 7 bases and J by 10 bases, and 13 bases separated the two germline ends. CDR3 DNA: TGTGCCAGCACGTCCCGCCGGGTAGCTTTCTTT. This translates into CASTSRRVAFF.

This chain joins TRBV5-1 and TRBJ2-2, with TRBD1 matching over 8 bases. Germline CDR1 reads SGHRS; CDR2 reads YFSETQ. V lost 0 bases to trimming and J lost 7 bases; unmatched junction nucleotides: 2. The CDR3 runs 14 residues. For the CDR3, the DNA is TGCGCCAGCAGCTTGGGACAGGGGATCGGGGAGCTGTTTTTT. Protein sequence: CASSLGQGIGELFF.

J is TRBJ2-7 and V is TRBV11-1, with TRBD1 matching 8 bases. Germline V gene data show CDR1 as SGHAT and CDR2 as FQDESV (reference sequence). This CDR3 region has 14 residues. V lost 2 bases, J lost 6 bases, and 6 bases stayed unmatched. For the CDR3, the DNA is TGTGCCAGCAGCTTATCCAGGGGGCTGGTCGAGCAGTACTTC. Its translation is CASSLSRGLVEQYF.

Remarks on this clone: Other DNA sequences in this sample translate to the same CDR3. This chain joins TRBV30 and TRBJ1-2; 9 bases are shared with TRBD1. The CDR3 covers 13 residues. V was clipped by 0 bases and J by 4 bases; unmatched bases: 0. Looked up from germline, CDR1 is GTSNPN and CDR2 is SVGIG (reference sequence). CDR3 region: CAWSVQGAYGYTF. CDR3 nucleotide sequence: TGTGCCTGGAGTGTACAGGGGGCCTATGGCTACACCTTC. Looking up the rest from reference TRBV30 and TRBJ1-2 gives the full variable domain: SQTIHQWPATLVQPVGSPLSLECTVEGTSNPNLYWYRQAAGRGLQLLFYSVGIGQISSEVPQNLSASRPQDRQFILSSKKLLLSDSGFYLCAWSVQGAYGYTFGSGTRLTVV.

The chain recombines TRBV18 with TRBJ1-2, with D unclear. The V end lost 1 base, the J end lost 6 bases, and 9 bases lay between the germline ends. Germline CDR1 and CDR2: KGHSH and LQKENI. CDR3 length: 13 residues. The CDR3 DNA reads TGTGCCAGCTCACCACGGGTTCAGGATGGCTACACCTTC. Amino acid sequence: CASSPRVQDGYTF. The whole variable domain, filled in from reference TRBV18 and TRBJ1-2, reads NAGVMQNPRHLVRRRGQEARLRCSPMKGHSHVYWYRQLPEEGLKFMVYLQKENIIDESGMPKERFSAEFPKEGPSILRIQQVVRGDSAAYFCASSPRVQDGYTFGSGTRLTVV.

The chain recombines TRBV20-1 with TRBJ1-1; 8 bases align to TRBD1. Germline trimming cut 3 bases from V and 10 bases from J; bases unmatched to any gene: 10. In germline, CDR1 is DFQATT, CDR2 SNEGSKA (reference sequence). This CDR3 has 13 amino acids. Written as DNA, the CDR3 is TGCAGTGCTAGTCTTGGACAGGGTAGTAGAGCTTTCTTT. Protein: CSASLGQGSRAFF.

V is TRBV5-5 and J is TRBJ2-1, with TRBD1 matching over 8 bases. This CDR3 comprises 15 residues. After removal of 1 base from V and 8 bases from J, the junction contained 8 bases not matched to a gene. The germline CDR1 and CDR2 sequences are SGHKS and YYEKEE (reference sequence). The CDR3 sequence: CASSLRQGRWDEQFF. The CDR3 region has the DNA TGTGCCAGCAGCTTGAGACAGGGGCGGTGGGATGAGCAGTTCTTC.

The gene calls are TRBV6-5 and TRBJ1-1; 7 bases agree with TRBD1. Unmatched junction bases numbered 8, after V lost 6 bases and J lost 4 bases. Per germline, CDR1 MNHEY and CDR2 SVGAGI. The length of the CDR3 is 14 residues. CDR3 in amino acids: CASSLDRAVTEAFF. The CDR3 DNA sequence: TGTGCCAGCAGCCTCGACAGGGCGGTCACTGAAGCTTTCTTT.

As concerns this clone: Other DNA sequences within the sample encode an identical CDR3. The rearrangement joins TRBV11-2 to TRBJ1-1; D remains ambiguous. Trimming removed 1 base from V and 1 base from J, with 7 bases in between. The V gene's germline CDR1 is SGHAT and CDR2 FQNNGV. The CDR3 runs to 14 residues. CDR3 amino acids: CASSLVAGNTEAFF. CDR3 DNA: TGTGCCAGCAGCTTAGTGGCAGGGAACACTGAAGCTTTCTTT. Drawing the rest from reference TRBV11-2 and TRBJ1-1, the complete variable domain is EAGVAQSPRYKIIEKRQSVAFWCNPISGHATLYWYQQILGQGPKLLIQFQNNGVVDDSQLPKDRFSAERLKGVDSTLKIQPAKLEDSAVYLCASSLVAGNTEAFFGQGTRLTVV.

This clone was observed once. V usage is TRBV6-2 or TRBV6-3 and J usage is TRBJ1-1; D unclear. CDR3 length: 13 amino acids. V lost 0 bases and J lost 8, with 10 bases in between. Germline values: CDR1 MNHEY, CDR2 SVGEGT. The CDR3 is CASSYSFPGEAFF. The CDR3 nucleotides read TGTGCCAGCAGTTACTCGTTCCCCGGGGAAGCTTTCTTT.

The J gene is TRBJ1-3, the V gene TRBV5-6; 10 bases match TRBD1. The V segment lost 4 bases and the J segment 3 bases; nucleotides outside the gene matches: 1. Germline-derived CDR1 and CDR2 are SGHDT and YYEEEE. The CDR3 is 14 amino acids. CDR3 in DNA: TGTGCCAGCAGCCGGGACAGGGGTGGAAACACCATATATTTT. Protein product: CASSRDRGGNTIYF.

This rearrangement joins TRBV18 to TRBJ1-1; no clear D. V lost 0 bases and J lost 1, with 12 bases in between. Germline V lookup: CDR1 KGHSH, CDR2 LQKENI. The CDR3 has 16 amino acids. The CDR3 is CASSPPGVYRNTEAFF. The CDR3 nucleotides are TGTGCCAGCTCACCACCCGGGGTCTACCGGAACACTGAAGCTTTCTTT.

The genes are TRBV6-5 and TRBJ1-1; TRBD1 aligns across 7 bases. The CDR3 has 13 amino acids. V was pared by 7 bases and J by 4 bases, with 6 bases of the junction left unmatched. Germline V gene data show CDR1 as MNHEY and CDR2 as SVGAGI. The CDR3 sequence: CASNNRQGTEAFF. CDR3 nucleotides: TGTGCCAGCAACAACCGACAGGGCACTGAAGCTTTCTTT.

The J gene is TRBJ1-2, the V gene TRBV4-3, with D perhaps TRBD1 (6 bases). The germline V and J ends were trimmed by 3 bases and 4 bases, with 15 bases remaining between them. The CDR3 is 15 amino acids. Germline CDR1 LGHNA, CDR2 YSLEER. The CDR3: CASSHKLGQLYGYTF. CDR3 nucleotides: TGCGCCAGCAGCCATAAGCTCGGACAGCTCTATGGCTACACCTTC.

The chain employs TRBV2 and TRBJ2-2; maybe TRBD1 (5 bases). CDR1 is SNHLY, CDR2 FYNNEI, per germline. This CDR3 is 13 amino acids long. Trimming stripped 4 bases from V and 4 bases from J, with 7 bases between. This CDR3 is CASSATATGELFF. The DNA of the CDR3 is TGTGCCAGCAGTGCGACAGCCACCGGGGAGCTGTTTTTT.

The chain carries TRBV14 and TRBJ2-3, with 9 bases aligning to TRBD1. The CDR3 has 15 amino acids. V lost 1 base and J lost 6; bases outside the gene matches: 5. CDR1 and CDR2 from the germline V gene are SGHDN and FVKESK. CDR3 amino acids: CASSQGGTGMDTQYF. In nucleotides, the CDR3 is TGTGCCAGCAGCCAAGGGGGGACAGGGATGGATACGCAGTATTTT.

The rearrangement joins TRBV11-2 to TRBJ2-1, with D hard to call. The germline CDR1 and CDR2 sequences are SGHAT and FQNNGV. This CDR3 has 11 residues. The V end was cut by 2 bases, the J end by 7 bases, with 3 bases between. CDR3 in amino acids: CASSLQNEQFF. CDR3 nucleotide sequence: TGTGCCAGCAGCTTACAGAATGAGCAGTTCTTC.

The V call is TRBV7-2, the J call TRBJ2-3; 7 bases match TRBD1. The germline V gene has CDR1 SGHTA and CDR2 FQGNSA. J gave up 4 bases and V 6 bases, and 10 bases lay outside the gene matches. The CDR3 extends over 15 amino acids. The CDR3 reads CASSSSLTGADTQYF. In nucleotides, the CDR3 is TGTGCCAGCAGTTCGTCGTTAACAGGGGCAGATACGCAGTATTTT. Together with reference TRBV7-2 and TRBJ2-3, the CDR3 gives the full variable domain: GAGVSQSPSNKVTEKGKDVELRCDPISGHTALYWYRQSLGQGLEFLIYFQGNSAPDKSGLPSDRFSAERTGGSVSTLTIQRTQQEDSAVYLCASSSSLTGADTQYFGPGTRLTVL.

CDR3 sequence (DNA): TGTGCCAGCAGCAGCTTTATTAGCCTGAACACTGAAGCTTTCTTT. It yields the protein CASSSFISLNTEAFF. This rearrangement joins TRBV7-9 to TRBJ1-1; D remains unclear. Germline V gene sequence: CDR1 SEHNR, CDR2 FQNEAQ (reference sequence). The CDR3 is made up of 15 amino acids. V lost 5 bases and J 0 bases, leaving 13 bases between the germline ends.

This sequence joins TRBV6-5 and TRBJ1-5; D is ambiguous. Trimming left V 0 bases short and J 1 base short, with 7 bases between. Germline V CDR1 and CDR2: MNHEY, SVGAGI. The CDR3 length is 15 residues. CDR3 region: CASSYSFESNQPQHF. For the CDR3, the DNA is TGTGCCAGCAGTTACTCGTTTGAGAGCAATCAGCCCCAGCATTTT.

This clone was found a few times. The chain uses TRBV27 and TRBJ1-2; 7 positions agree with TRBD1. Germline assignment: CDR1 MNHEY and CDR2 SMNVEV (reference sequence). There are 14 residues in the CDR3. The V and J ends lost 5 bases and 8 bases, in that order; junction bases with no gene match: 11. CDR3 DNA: TGTGCCAGCAGTCACTCGACAGGGTTCGAAGGCTACACCTTC. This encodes CASSHSTGFEGYTF.

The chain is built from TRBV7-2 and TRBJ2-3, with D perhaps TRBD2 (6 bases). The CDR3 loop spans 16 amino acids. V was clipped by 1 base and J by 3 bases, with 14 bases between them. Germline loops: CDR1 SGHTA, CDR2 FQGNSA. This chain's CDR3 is CASSLGYGGGTDTQYF. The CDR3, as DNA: TGTGCCAGCAGCTTAGGGTACGGGGGTGGTACAGATACGCAGTATTTT.

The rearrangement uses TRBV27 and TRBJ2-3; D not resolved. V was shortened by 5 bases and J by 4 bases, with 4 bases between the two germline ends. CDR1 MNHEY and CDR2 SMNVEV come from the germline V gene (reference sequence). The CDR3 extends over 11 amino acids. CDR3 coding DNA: TGTGCCAGCAGTGGAGCAGATACGCAGTATTTT. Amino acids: CASSGADTQYF.

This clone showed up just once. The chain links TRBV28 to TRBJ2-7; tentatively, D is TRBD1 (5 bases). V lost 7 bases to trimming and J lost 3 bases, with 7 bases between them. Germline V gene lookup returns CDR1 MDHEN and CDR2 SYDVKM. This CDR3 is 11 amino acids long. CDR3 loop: CASTDSYEQYV. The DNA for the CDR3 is TGTGCCAGCACCGACAGCTACGAGCAGTACGTC.

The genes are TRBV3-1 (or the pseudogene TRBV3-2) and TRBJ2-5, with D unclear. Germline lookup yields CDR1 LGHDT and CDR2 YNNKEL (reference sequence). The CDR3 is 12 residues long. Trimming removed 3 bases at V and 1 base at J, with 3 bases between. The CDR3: CASSHRQETQYF. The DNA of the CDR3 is TGTGCCAGCAGCCATCGCCAAGAGACCCAGTACTTC.

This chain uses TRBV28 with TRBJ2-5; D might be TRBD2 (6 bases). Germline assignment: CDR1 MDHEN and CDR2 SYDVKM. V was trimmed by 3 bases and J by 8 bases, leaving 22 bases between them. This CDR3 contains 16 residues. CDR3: CASSLVGTSRGITQYF. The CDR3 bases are TGTGCCAGCAGTTTGGTCGGGACTTCGCGCGGGATTACCCAGTACTTC.

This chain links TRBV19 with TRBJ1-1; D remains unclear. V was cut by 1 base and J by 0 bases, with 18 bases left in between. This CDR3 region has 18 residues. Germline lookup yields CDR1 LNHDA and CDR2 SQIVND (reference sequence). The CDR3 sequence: CASSIAGVGDFMNTEAFF. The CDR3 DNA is TGTGCCAGTAGTATAGCTGGCGTAGGAGACTTCATGAACACTGAAGCTTTCTTT.

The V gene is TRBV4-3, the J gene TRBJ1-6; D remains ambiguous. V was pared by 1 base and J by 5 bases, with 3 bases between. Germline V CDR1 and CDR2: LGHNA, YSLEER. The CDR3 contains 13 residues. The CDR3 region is CASSQVNNSPLHF. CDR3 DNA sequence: TGCGCCAGCAGCCAAGTTAATAATTCACCCCTCCACTTT.